A single T cell receptor beta chain is shown here with its context. Other DNA sequences in the sample encode the same CDR3. The sample comes from a study of shared clonotypes between healthy human individuals. The germline V gene has CDR1 MDHEN and CDR2 SYDVKM. Trimming shortened V by 5 bases and J by 4 bases, and 9 bases separated the two germline ends. The CDR3 runs to 12 residues. The method was immunoSEQ multiplex PCR; TCRdb's version includes in-frame clones alone and lacks a portion of them. The top ten hold more than 0.95% of the sample, which has under 2,000,000 clones, about 95% seen once. CD45RO-negative, CCR7-selected cells formed the naive CD8 fraction, which excluded terminally differentiated effector memory CD45RA+ cells.

The specimen was naive CD8+ T cells sorted from blood. This rearrangement joins TRBV28 to TRBJ2-7; a possible D gene is TRBD1 (5 bases). The clonotype comes from a man aged 18 to 30 in good health. The CDR3 loop reads CASSLDSYEQYF. CDR3 nucleotides: TGTGCCAGCAGTCTCGACAGTTACGAGCAGTACTTC.